This T cell receptor beta chain is drawn from a study of OX40 agonist ivuxolimab in advanced cancers. In the study overall: Three patients, one with hepatocellular carcinoma and two with cutaneous melanoma, responded partially.

Study-wide findings and caveats: Not determined was the antigen specificity of the expanded peripheral T cells. More expanded clones were seen, on average, in CD8+ T cells than in CD4+. Low normalized T-cell clonal expansion was additionally recorded for some nonresponders.

In regard to this clone: The antigen is unknown.

This CDR3 spans 15 amino acids. Germline V gene sequence: CDR1 SGHNT, CDR2 YENEEA. Unmatched junction bases numbered 8, after V lost 3 bases and J lost 8 bases. The data were produced by immunoSEQ multiplex PCR, yet TCRdb's version contains in-frame clones alone and is incomplete. The sample lists about 66,000 clones, just over 85% occurring once. The TCR sequence derives from an adult with an advanced solid tumor such as melanoma, head and neck, liver or kidney cancer. The sample here was CD4+ or CD8+ T cells sorted from blood, taken in a trial of the OX40 agonist ivuxolimab. The J gene is TRBJ1-4, the V gene TRBV11-3, with 8 bases that match TRBD1. CDR3 sequence reads: CASSLGTGSGEKLFF. As DNA, the CDR3 is TGTGCCAGCAGCTTGGGGACAGGCAGCGGGGAAAAACTGTTTTTT.